The 22 T cell receptor beta chains below come from one sample, sequenced in a study of CD8+CD57+ T cells in acquired aplastic anemia. The study profiled TCR beta VDJ and CDR3 using genomic DNA as template. TCRdb used MiXCR to reprocess the reads, holding one entry per CDR3 protein. This sample has about 470,000 distinct CDR3 sequences; roughly a third occur once, and the top ten carry 0.75% to 0.95%. Patients chosen for sequencing had CD8+CD57+ cells that had expanded, as shown by flow cytometry. Source material: sorted CD4+, CD8+, or CD8+CD57+ T cells (not recorded which) from PBMCs. The receptors were gathered from a human donor with aplastic anemia.

This clonotype was seen a few times. This rearrangement joins TRBV6-1 to TRBJ2-7; the D is unclear. Germline V lookup: CDR1 MNHNS, CDR2 SASEGT. The length of the CDR3 is 16 residues. Trimming pared 6 bases from V and 9 bases from J, leaving 27 bases between. The CDR3 reads CASSPDIRTSTVGQYF. CDR3 in DNA: TGTGCCAGCAGCCCCGACATTCGGACCTCTACAGTCGGGCAGTACTTC.

This clonotype was seen a handful of times. The rearrangement uses TRBV6-1 and TRBJ1-2; the D is unclear. V lost 6 bases to trimming and J lost 4 bases, with 21 bases between them. This CDR3 contains 16 residues. Germline CDR1 reads MNHNS; CDR2 reads SASEGT. CDR3 sequence reads: CASSVATSGVGYGYTF. In DNA, the CDR3 is TGTGCCAGCAGCGTGGCAACATCGGGAGTCGGCTATGGCTACACCTTC.

The V and J genes are TRBV20-1 and TRBJ2-1, with a weak D call TRBD2 (6 bases). Deletions cut 0 bases from V and 7 bases from J, with 19 bases between. There are 16 residues in the CDR3. CDR1 is DFQATT, CDR2 SNEGSKA, per germline (reference sequence). The CDR3 nucleotides are TGCAGTGCTAGAGAGTGGAGTGGAGGGAGTAGGAATGAGCAGTTCTTC. It is translated as CSAREWSGGSRNEQFF.

This chain connects TRBV30 to TRBJ1-6, with 7 nucleotides matching TRBD1. Unmatched junction bases numbered 13, after V lost 8 bases and J lost 6 bases. The CDR3 consists of 15 residues. Germline V gene data show CDR1 as GTSNPN and CDR2 as SVGIG (reference sequence). Here the CDR3 DNA reads TGTGCCCGGGGAGGGCCGACAGGGTTTAATTCACCCCTCCACTTT. It encodes CARGGPTGFNSPLHF.

This clonotype was seen at least ten times. V is TRBV24-1 and J is TRBJ1-2; D not resolved. In germline, CDR1 is KGHDR, CDR2 SFDVKD. V lost 6 bases, J lost 3 bases, and 13 bases lay in between. The length of the CDR3 is 14 residues. CDR3: CATSFAPIYYGYTF. In nucleotides, the CDR3 is TGTGCCACCAGTTTTGCCCCCATCTACTATGGCTACACCTTC.

This clonotype was counted only a few times. The chain recombines TRBV3-1 with TRBJ1-2; 7 bases match TRBD1. The junction had 8 bases not matched to a gene; V was cut back by 1 base and J by 6 bases. Looked up from germline, CDR1 is LGHDT and CDR2 is YNNKEL (reference sequence). CDR3 size: 15 residues. The CDR3 nucleotides read TGTGCCAGCAGCCAAGTTGCAAGGGGGCGCCATGGCTACACCTTC. It is translated as CASSQVARGRHGYTF. The entire variable domain, with the rest obtained from reference TRBV3-1 and TRBJ1-2, is as follows: DTAVSQTPKYLVTQMGNDKSIKCEQNLGHDTMYWYKQDSKKFLKIMFSYNNKELIINETVPNRFSPKSPDKAHLNLHINSLELGDSAVYFCASSQVARGRHGYTFGSGTRLTVV.

Comment on this clonotype: Its ends do not fully match the called genes, so a read error is possible. The chain recombines TRBV19 with TRBJ1-4, with D perhaps TRBD1 (5 bases). Germline V gives CDR1 LNHDA, CDR2 SQIVND (reference sequence). This CDR3 has 15 amino acids. Here the CDR3 DNA reads TGTGCCAGTAGTTACGGGGGGACGCCAAATGAAGAACTGTTTTTT. Translating gives CASSYGGTPNEELFF.

V gene TRBV30 combines with J gene TRBJ2-7; D is perhaps TRBD2 (5 bases). There are 13 residues in the CDR3. The V and J ends lost 2 bases and 0 bases respectively, with 8 bases between them. Looked up from germline, CDR1 is GTSNPN and CDR2 is SVGIG (reference sequence). The CDR3 spells CAWSRGSSYEQYF. CDR3 nucleotide sequence: TGTGCCTGGAGTCGAGGGTCCTCCTACGAGCAGTACTTC.

The chain employs TRBV25-1 and TRBJ1-2, with 8 bases that match TRBD1. The CDR3 has 16 residues. From germline, CDR1 is MGHDK and CDR2 SYGVNS. With V trimmed by 2 bases and J by 8 bases, 13 bases remained unmatched. CDR3 nucleotide sequence: TGTGCCAGCAGTGAACGGGCAGGGGGCCTGGCTTGGGGCTACACCTTC. Its protein is CASSERAGGLAWGYTF.

As for this clonotype: No DNA is shown, since the ends of the CDR3 on it are uncertain; the CDR3 is the one TCRdb lists. This chain connects TRBV25-1 to TRBJ2-7; the D segment call TRBD1 is taken from the table without a DNA check. The CDR3 numbers 16 amino acids, ends counted. Germline CDR1 reads MGHDK; CDR2 reads SYGVNS. This CDR3 reads CACSASLQGVAYEQYF.

This clonotype has only one observation. This chain connects TRBV12-5 to TRBJ1-1, with 7 bases aligning to TRBD1. The CDR3 is 15 amino acids. Germline V gene data show CDR1 as LGHNT and CDR2 as FRNRAP. J lost 0 bases, V lost 1 base, and 2 bases had no gene match. The chain's CDR3 is CASGLGGQMNTEAFF. In nucleotides, the CDR3 is TGTGCTAGTGGTTTGGGGGGACAGATGAACACTGAAGCTTTCTTT.

This sequence joins TRBV9 and TRBJ2-1; D is perhaps TRBD2 (5 bases). V was shortened by 0 bases and J by 7 bases, with 11 bases between the two germline ends. Per germline, CDR1 SGDLS and CDR2 YYNGEE. This CDR3 is 14 amino acids long. The CDR3 DNA reads as TGTGCCAGCAGCGTAGAAGTAGCGAGGAATGAGCAGTTCTTC. Translating gives CASSVEVARNEQFF.

This clonotype appeared many times. The chain joins TRBV7-2 to TRBJ1-6; 7 bases align to TRBD1. This CDR3 is 14 amino acids long. Trimming removed 5 bases from V and 9 bases from J; junction bases left unmatched: 7. CDR1 is SGHTA, CDR2 FQGNSA, per germline. CDR3 sequence: CASSTPGDSSPLHF. DNA for the CDR3: TGTGCCAGCAGCACCCCAGGGGACAGTTCACCCCTCCACTTT.

Notes on this clonotype: A clone one base away is much larger, so this may be a read error. CDR3 sequence (DNA): TGTGCCAGCAGTGAGCGGGATCCGATGTACAGTGAGCAGTTCTTC. Amino acids: CASSERDPMYSEQFF. The rearrangement joins TRBV2 to TRBJ2-1; weak D call: TRBD2 (6 bases). Germline V lookup: CDR1 SNHLY, CDR2 FYNNEI. This CDR3 has 15 residues.

The chain is built from TRBV7-6 and TRBJ1-2, with a tentative D call TRBD1 (5 bases). Trimming cost V 1 base and J 4 bases, with 13 bases left between them. From germline, CDR1 is SGHVS and CDR2 FNYEAQ. The CDR3 is 15 amino acids. CDR3 DNA sequence: TGTGCCAGCAGCTTAGGTGGGGGGGTTGGCTATGGCTACACCTTC. Protein: CASSLGGGVGYGYTF.

This clonotype was detected ten times or more. The chain has TRBV19 and TRBJ1-6; D uncertain. CDR3 length: 15 residues. Trimming pared 5 bases from V and 3 bases from J, leaving 11 bases between. Germline V gives CDR1 LNHDA, CDR2 SQIVND (reference sequence). The CDR3: CASSPPTNYNSPLHF. DNA of the CDR3: TGTGCCAGTAGTCCTCCGACCAACTATAATTCACCCCTCCACTTT.

This clonotype has at least ten counts. This chain links TRBV5-1 with TRBJ1-2, with 7 bases matching TRBD1. V lost 4 bases and J lost 8; bases outside the gene matches: 8. CDR3 length equals 13 residues. Per germline, CDR1 SGHRS and CDR2 YFSETQ. The CDR3, as DNA: TGCGCCAGCAGCATAAACGACAGGGTCGGCTACACCTTC. Protein sequence: CASSINDRVGYTF.

This clonotype was seen at least ten times. The V call is TRBV19, the J call TRBJ2-2; weak D call: TRBD2 (6 bases). Germline CDR1 reads LNHDA; CDR2 reads SQIVND (reference sequence). Trimming left V 3 bases short and J 6 bases short, with 14 bases between. The CDR3 extends over 15 amino acids. The CDR3 region has the DNA TGTGCCAGTAGTATTGGCGGGAATGTTCCCGGGGAGCTGTTTTTT. Translating it yields CASSIGGNVPGELFF.

This clonotype was seen a handful of times. This chain uses TRBV20-1 with TRBJ2-4; D is ambiguous. The ends were cut back, 4 bases at V and 8 bases at J, with 21 bases in the middle. The CDR3 sequence is 15 residues long. CDR1 DFQATT and CDR2 SNEGSKA come from the germline V gene (reference sequence). The CDR3 region has the DNA TGCAGTGCTAACCACGGACCTTCGGCTGGGGACATTCAGTACTTC. This sequence encodes CSANHGPSAGDIQYF.

The table lists this clonotype with a few counts. The chain links TRBV6-5 to TRBJ2-7; 7 bases are a match to TRBD2. With 2 bases clipped from V and 1 base from J, the junction kept 5 bases outside the gene matches. From germline, CDR1 is MNHEY and CDR2 SVGAGI. This CDR3 spans 15 amino acids. CDR3: CASSYSGTPSYEQYF. CDR3 bases: TGTGCCAGCAGTTACAGCGGGACCCCTTCCTACGAGCAGTACTTC.

The rearrangement links TRBV4-2 to TRBJ1-2, with 7 bases identical to TRBD1. The V gene end was trimmed by 5 bases and the J gene end by 6 bases; junction bases not matched to a gene: 12. The germline gives CDR1 LGHNA, CDR2 YNFKEQ. This CDR3 contains 15 residues. This chain's CDR3 is CASSENDRVGHGYTF. In DNA, the CDR3 is TGTGCCAGCAGCGAAAACGACAGGGTTGGGCATGGCTACACCTTC.

Details on this clonotype: The germline gene is not matched at one end of the junction; a read error may be the cause. The rearrangement uses TRBV25-1 and TRBJ2-7; D call uncertain. Germline lookup yields CDR1 MGHDK and CDR2 SYGVNS. The CDR3 is 13 residues long. The CDR3 nucleotides read TGTGCCAGCAGCTCAGATCCCTCCAACGAGCAGTACTTC. Amino acid sequence: CASSSDPSNEQYF.